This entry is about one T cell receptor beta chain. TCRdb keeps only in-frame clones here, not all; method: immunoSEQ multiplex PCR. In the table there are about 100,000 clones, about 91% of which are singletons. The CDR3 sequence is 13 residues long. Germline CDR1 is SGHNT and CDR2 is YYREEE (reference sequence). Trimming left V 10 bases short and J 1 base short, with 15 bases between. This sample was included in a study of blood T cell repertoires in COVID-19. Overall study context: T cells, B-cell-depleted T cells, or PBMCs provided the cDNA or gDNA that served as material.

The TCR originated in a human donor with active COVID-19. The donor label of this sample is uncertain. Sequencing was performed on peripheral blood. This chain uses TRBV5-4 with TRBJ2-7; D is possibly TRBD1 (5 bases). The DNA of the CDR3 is TGTGCCTCCGGCCAGGGCGGATCCTACGAGCAGTACTTC. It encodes CASGQGGSYEQYF. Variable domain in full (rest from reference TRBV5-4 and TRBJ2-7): ETGVTQSPTHLIKTRGQQVTLRCSSQSGHNTVSWYQQALGQGPQFIFQYYREEENGRGNFPPRFSGLQFPNYSSELNVNALELDDSALYLCASGQGGSYEQYFGPGTRLTVT.